The entry below gives a single TCR beta chain sequence along with its context. What it recognizes is unknown. This record belongs to a study of molecular identifiers for immune sequencing clone quantification. The study's findings and limits: Because of identical TCR molecules sharing a barcode, sizes of highly expanded clones could be underestimated.

V lost 0 bases and J 6 bases, leaving 12 bases between the germline ends. Germline loops: CDR1 KGHSH, CDR2 LQKENI. This CDR3 region has 15 residues. TCRdb redid the calling of the PCR reads with MiXCR, one entry per CDR3 protein. The table includes under 800,000 distinct CDR3 sequences, roughly 23% detected once. The V call is TRBV18, the J call TRBJ2-1; the D is unclear. Sequencing input: naive CD8+ T cells from blood, with Jurkat cell RNA spiked in. The subset denotes: FACS-sorted CD8+CD4-CCR7+CD45RA+ naive T cells. The clonotype was recovered from a human donor in good health. Some libraries in this study had Jurkat cell RNA spiked in. The CDR3 spells CASSPPMDLSNEQFF. CDR3 DNA sequence: TGTGCCAGCTCACCACCAATGGACCTCAGCAATGAGCAGTTCTTC. Filled out from reference TRBV18 and TRBJ2-1, the complete variable domain reads NAGVMQNPRHLVRRRGQEARLRCSPMKGHSHVYWYRQLPEEGLKFMVYLQKENIIDESGMPKERFSAEFPKEGPSILRIQQVVRGDSAAYFCASSPPMDLSNEQFFGPGTRLTVL.